This T cell receptor beta chain was profiled in a study of graft-versus-host responses after intestinal transplantation. The study's findings and limits: GvH clones appeared in recipient marrow, some first in ileum or blood.

Intraepithelial and lamina propria lymphocytes were released after the graft tissue was processed. TCRdb's copy holds only in-frame clones and misses some; the assay was immunoSEQ multiplex PCR. Of more than 50,000 clones listed, under 90% were seen once; the top ten hold less than 2%. Germline CDR1 reads MNHNY; CDR2 reads SVGAGI (reference sequence). V shed 7 bases, J shed 5 bases, and the junction held 10 bases outside the gene matches. The CDR3 loop spans 14 amino acids. Regarding this clone: As yet, its antigen is unknown.

The source of this sequence is a human patient who received an intestinal transplant, so some T cells may come from the graft donor. The sequencing here drew on ileum tissue, taken 357 days after transplant. V usage is TRBV6-6 and J usage is TRBJ2-7; 8 nucleotides align to TRBD1. In DNA form, the CDR3 reads TGTGCCAGCACCCACTCGGACAGGGTCCACGAGCAGTACTTC. Translation gives CASTHSDRVHEQYF.